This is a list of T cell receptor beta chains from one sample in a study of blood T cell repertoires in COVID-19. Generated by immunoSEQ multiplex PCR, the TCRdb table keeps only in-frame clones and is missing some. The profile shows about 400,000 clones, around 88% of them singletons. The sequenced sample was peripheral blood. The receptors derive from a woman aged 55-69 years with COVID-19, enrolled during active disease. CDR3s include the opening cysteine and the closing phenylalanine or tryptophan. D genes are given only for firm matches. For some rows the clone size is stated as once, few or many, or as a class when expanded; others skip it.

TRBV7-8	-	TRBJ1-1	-	CASSLALTVNTEAFF	TGTGCCAGCAGCTTAGCGTTAACAGTAAACACTGAAGCTTTCTTT
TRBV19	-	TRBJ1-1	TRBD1	CASIADRDNTEAFF	TGTGCCAGTATCGCTGACAGGGATAACACTGAAGCTTTCTTT
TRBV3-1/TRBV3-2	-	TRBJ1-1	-	CASSFRVGGAFF	TGTGCCAGCAGCTTCCGCGTCGGGGGAGCTTTCTTT
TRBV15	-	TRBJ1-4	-	CATSRGSGRGNEKLFF	TGTGCCACCAGCAGAGGTAGTGGCAGGGGTAATGAAAAACTGTTTTTT
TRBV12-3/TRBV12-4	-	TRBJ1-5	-	CASSFSAYQPQHF	TGTGCCAGCAGTTTTAGTGCGTACCAGCCCCAGCATTTT
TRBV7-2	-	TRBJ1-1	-	CASSLALGGGTEAFF	TGTGCCAGCAGCTTAGCTTTGGGGGGTGGCACTGAAGCTTTCTTT
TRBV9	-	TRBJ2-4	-	CASSVETGDIQYF	TGTGCCAGCAGCGTAGAAACGGGAGACATTCAGTACTTC
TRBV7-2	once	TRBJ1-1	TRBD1	CASSVRQGGTEAFF	TGTGCCAGCAGCGTCAGACAGGGGGGAACTGAAGCTTTCTTT
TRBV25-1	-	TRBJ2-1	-	CASSGGGNEQFF	TGTGCCAGCAGTGGAGGAGGTAATGAGCAGTTCTTC
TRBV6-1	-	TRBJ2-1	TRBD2	CASSDSGGNGEQFF	TGTGCCAGCAGTGACAGCGGGGGTAATGGTGAGCAGTTCTTC
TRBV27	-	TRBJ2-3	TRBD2	CASSFLSSSGGWDTQYF	TGTGCCAGCAGTTTTTTATCCTCTAGCGGGGGCTGGGATACGCAGTATTTT
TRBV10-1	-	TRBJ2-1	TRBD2	CASSESGGGIYNEQFF	TGCGCCAGCAGTGAGTCGGGCGGGGGGATATACAATGAGCAGTTCTTC
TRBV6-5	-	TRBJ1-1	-	CASSTGQGLNTEAFF	TGTGCCAGCAGTACCGGGCAGGGATTGAACACTGAAGCTTTCTTT
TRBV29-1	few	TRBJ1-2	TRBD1	CSVDGQGSNGYTF	TGCAGCGTCGATGGACAGGGAAGTAATGGCTACACCTTC
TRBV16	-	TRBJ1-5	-	CASSQNLLGRGNQPQHF	TGTGCCAGCAGCCAAAACCTGTTGGGGAGAGGGAATCAGCCCCAGCATTTT
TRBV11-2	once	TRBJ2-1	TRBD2	CASSLPRLGAGGNEQFF	TGTGCCAGCAGCCTCCCCCGGTTGGGAGCGGGGGGCAATGAGCAGTTCTTC
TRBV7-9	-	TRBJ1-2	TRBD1	CASSSNEGAYYGYTF	TGTGCCAGCAGCTCGAACGAGGGGGCTTACTATGGCTACACCTTC
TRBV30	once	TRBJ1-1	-	CAWSVGAQGGFF	TGTGCCTGGAGTGTTGGGGCCCAAGGGGGTTTCTTT
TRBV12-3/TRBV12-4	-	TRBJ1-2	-	CASKTLSNGYTF	TGTGCCAGCAAGACTCTTTCGAATGGCTACACCTTC
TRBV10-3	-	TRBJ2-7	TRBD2	CAIGLAGVEQYF	TGTGCCATCGGACTAGCGGGGGTCGAGCAGTACTTC
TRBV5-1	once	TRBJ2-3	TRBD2	CASSFAGGTGTDTQYF	TGCGCCAGCAGCTTTGCCGGGGGGACGGGCACAGATACGCAGTATTTT
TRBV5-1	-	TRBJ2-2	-	CASSLRLNTGELFF	TGCGCCAGCAGCTTGAGACTCAACACCGGGGAGCTGTTTTTT
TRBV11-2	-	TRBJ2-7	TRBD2	CASSPIMAGDLPYEQYF	TGTGCCAGCAGTCCTATAATGGCGGGAGATTTACCCTACGAGCAGTACTTC
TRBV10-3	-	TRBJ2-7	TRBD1	CAIRPGQDPYEQYF	TGTGCCATCAGGCCGGGACAGGACCCCTACGAGCAGTACTTC
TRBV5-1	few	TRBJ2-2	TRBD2	CASSWGLAGATGELFF	TGCGCCAGCAGCTGGGGACTAGCGGGGGCAACCGGGGAGCTGTTTTTT
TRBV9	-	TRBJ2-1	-	CASSVSSGSYNEQFF	TGTGCCAGCAGCGTATCCTCGGGGTCCTACAATGAGCAGTTCTTC
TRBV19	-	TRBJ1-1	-	CASSLATENTEAFF	TGTGCCAGTAGTTTAGCTACAGAGAACACTGAAGCTTTCTTT
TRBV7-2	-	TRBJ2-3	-	CASSLVVADTQYF	TGTGCCAGCAGCTTAGTAGTTGCAGATACGCAGTATTTT
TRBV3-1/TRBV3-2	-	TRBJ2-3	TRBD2	CASSGGSGGAYTDTQYF	TGTGCCAGCAGCGGGGGTAGCGGGGGGGCCTACACAGATACGCAGTATTTT
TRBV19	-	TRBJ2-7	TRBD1	CASNTGGISYEQYF	TGTGCCAGTAACACAGGGGGAATTTCCTACGAGCAGTACTTC
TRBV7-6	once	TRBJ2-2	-	CASSQRQGGTGELFF	TGTGCCAGCAGCCAAAGACAGGGAGGAACCGGGGAGCTGTTTTTT
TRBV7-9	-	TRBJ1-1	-	CASSWTDYGTEAFF	TGTGCCAGCAGCTGGACCGACTATGGCACTGAAGCTTTCTTT
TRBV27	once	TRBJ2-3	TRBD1	CASSYRGPTDTQYF	TGTGCCAGCAGTTACAGGGGGCCGACAGATACGCAGTATTTT
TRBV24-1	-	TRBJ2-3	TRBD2	CATSDLTSGGAGTDTQYF	TGTGCCACCAGTGATTTAACTAGCGGGGGGGCCGGCACAGATACGCAGTATTTT